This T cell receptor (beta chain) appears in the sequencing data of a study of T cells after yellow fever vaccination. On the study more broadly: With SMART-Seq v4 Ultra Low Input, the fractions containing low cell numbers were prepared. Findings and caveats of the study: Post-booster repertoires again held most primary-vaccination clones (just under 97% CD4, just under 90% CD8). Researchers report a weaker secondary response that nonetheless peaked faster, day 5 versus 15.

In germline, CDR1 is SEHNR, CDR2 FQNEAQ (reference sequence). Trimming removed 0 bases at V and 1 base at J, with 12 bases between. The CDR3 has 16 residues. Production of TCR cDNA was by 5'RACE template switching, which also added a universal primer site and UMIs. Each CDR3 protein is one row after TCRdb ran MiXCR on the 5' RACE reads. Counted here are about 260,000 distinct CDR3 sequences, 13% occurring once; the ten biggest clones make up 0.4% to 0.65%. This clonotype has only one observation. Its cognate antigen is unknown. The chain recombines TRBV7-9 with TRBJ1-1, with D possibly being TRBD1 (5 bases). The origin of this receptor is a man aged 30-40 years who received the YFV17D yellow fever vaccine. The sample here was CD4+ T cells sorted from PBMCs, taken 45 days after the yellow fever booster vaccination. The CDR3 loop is CASSLALGRGNTEAFF. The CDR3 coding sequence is TGTGCCAGCAGCTTAGCCCTGGGACGGGGGAACACTGAAGCTTTCTTT.